Listed here are 12 T cell receptor beta chains from one sample, sequenced in a study of metastatic and nonmetastatic thyroid tumors. MiXCR re-clonotyped the PCR reads for TCRdb. The data hold some 23,000 clones, with roughly an eighth observed a single time. No patient had received any treatment before thyroid surgery. The sample comprised blood. The receptors here all came from a female donor with papillary thyroid cancer or a benign thyroid nodule (not recorded which). Some clones in this sample may be carry-over from other donors' samples.

This clone was counted many times. CDR3 nucleotide sequence: TGTGCCAGCAGCTTAGGCCTTAGCGGGGTGTCCTACAATGAGCAGTTCTTC. It is translated as CASSLGLSGVSYNEQFF. This chain connects TRBV7-8 to TRBJ2-1; 8 bases align to TRBD2. With 1 base clipped from V and 1 base from J, the junction kept 6 bases outside the gene matches. CDR1 and CDR2 (germline): SGHVS, FQNEAQ. This CDR3 contains 17 residues.

This clone was counted ten times or more. The CDR3 DNA is TGTGCCTGGAAGGGCTCAGGGGGAGGCTACACCTTC. Its translation is CAWKGSGGGYTF. The chain employs TRBV30 and TRBJ1-2, with 7 bases that match TRBD1. The CDR3 is 12 amino acids. The germline V gene has CDR1 GTSNPN and CDR2 SVGIG (reference sequence). Trimming cost V 4 bases and J 8 bases; bases outside gene matches: 7.

This clone was detected ten times or more. The chain joins TRBV6-5 to TRBJ2-6; maybe TRBD2 (5 bases). Trimming shortened V by 2 bases and J by 0 bases, and 11 bases separated the two germline ends. Germline V lookup: CDR1 MNHEY, CDR2 SVGAGI. The CDR3 covers 17 residues. Here the CDR3 reads CASSYEGVTSGANVLTF. CDR3 nucleotides: TGTGCCAGCAGTTACGAGGGTGTGACCTCTGGGGCCAACGTCCTGACTTTC.

The table lists this clone with a few counts. This chain joins TRBV10-3 and TRBJ2-7, with D perhaps matching TRBD2 (6 bases). This CDR3 has 16 residues. The V end lost 6 bases, the J end lost 4 bases, and 22 bases lay between the germline ends. Germline loops: CDR1 ENHRY, CDR2 SYGVKD. CDR3 sequence: CAISQNSGTSSYEQYF. Here the CDR3 DNA reads TGTGCCATCAGCCAGAATAGCGGAACGAGCTCATACGAGCAGTACTTC.

This clone has at least ten counts. The J gene is TRBJ2-2, the V gene TRBV5-4, with D possibly matching TRBD2 (5 bases). The V end was cut by 1 base, the J end by 5 bases, with 15 bases between. In germline, CDR1 is SGHNT, CDR2 YYREEE (reference sequence). CDR3 length equals 16 residues. CDR3 in DNA: TGTGCCAGCAGCTTGAGTTCGTCCACGGGGACCGGGGAGCTGTTTTTT. As protein: CASSLSSSTGTGELFF. Full variable domain (outside the CDR3, taken from reference TRBV5-4 and TRBJ2-2): ETGVTQSPTHLIKTRGQQVTLRCSSQSGHNTVSWYQQALGQGPQFIFQYYREEENGRGNFPPRFSGLQFPNYSSELNVNALELDDSALYLCASSLSSSTGTGELFFGEGSRLTVL.

At least ten counts were recorded for this clone. The chain uses TRBV9 and TRBJ2-7; D is possibly TRBD2 (6 bases). The V end was cut by 0 bases, the J end by 2 bases, with 12 bases between. Germline V gives CDR1 SGDLS, CDR2 YYNGEE. This CDR3 region has 15 residues. The CDR3 here is CASSVGSGKTYEQYF. In DNA, the CDR3 is TGTGCCAGCAGCGTAGGTAGCGGAAAGACCTACGAGCAGTACTTC.

Concerning this clone: At one end, the junction sequence differs from germline, possibly due to a read error. This rearrangement joins TRBV19 to TRBJ2-1; D not resolved. The CDR3 runs to 13 residues. Germline V gene data show CDR1 as LNHDA and CDR2 as SQIVND (reference sequence). The CDR3 sequence: CASSQGNYNEKFF. CDR3 DNA sequence: TGTGCCAGTAGTCAAGGGAACTACAATGAGAAGTTCTTC.

This clone is medium-sized within its sample. The chain uses TRBV6-1 and TRBJ2-3; maybe TRBD2 (6 bases). CDR3 length equals 14 residues. With 7 bases removed from V and 0 bases from J, the gap between germline ends came to 11 bases. Germline CDR1 is MNHNS and CDR2 is SASEGT. The CDR3, as DNA: TGTGCCAGCACATCACTAGCCAGCACAGATACGCAGTATTTT. Residues: CASTSLASTDTQYF.

This clone was counted ten times or more. CDR3 sequence: CASGPSGSYNEQFF. In nucleotides, the CDR3 is TGTGCCAGCGGACCTAGCGGATCCTACAATGAGCAGTTCTTC. J is TRBJ2-1 and V is TRBV12-3 or TRBV12-4; 7 bases agree with TRBD2. Unmatched junction bases numbered 5, after V lost 8 bases and J lost 1 base. CDR3 size: 14 residues.

CDR3 residues: CASSSEQTHYEQYF. CDR3 nucleotide sequence: TGTGCCAGCAGCTCGGAACAGACCCACTACGAGCAGTACTTC. This sequence joins TRBV27 and TRBJ2-7; D is unresolved. V lost 6 bases and J 3 bases, leaving 15 bases between the germline ends. The CDR3 contains 14 residues. Germline CDR1 is MNHEY and CDR2 is SMNVEV (reference sequence).

This clone was picked up many times. V is TRBV7-9 and J is TRBJ1-6; D is unresolved. The CDR3 contains 15 residues. In germline, CDR1 is SEHNR, CDR2 FQNEAQ (reference sequence). V dropped 1 base and J dropped 7 bases, with 11 bases sitting between them. CDR3 DNA sequence: TGTGCCAGCAGCTTAGAAGGGCCGGCCAATTCACCCCTCCACTTT. Translated: CASSLEGPANSPLHF.

Note on this clone: With a much larger clone just one base away, this may be a read error. The rearrangement joins TRBV20-1 to TRBJ1-2, with unresolved D. CDR1 and CDR2 from the germline V gene are DFQATT and SNEGSKA (reference sequence). V lost 2 bases to trimming and J lost 12 bases, with 16 bases between them. The CDR3 runs to 12 residues. This chain's CDR3 is CSARHHSLGHTF. The CDR3 region has the DNA TGCAGTGCTAGACACCACTCATTAGGCCACACCTTC.